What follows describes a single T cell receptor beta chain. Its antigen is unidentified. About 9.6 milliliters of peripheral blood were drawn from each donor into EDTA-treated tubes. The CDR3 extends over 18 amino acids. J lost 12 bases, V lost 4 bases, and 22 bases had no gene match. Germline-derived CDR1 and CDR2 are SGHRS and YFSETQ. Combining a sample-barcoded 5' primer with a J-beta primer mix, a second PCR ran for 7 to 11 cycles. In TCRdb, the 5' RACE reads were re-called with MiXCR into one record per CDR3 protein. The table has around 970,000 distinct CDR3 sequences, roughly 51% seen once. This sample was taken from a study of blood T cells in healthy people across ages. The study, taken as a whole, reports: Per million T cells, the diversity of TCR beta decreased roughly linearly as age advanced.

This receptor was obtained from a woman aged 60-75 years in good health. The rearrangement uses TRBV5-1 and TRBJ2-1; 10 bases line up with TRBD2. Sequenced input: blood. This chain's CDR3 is CASSLGLAGVNIFDVQFF. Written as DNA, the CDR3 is TGCGCCAGCAGCCTCGGGCTAGCGGGAGTTAATATCTTCGATGTGCAGTTCTTC.